The text below deals with one T cell receptor beta chain. Its target is not known. Germline-derived CDR1 and CDR2 are KGHSH and LQKENI. CDR3 length: 16 amino acids. The ends were cut back, 3 bases at V and 1 base at J, with 15 bases in the middle. The data were obtained in a study of radiation and T cells in renal cell carcinoma. Findings and limits, study-wide: From baseline, blood top tumor clonotypes peaked at 2 weeks post-radiation.

Sample time point: blood 4 weeks post-SBRT, at nephrectomy. Treatment: 15 Gy SBRT to primary tumor, nephrectomy 4 weeks later. The protocol was immunoSEQ multiplex PCR, while the TCRdb copy is restricted to in-frame clones and leaves out a portion. The sample yields fewer than 200,000 clones, roughly nine tenths seen once. This chain uses TRBV18 with TRBJ1-2, with D hard to call. This specimen consisted of blood, obtained from a patient whose treatment included radiotherapy and nephrectomy. The TCR originated in a woman aged 45-60 years with renal cell carcinoma. CDR3 loop: CASSPMDSTSNYGYTF. Written as DNA, the CDR3 is TGTGCCAGCTCACCCATGGACTCAACAAGTAACTATGGCTACACCTTC.